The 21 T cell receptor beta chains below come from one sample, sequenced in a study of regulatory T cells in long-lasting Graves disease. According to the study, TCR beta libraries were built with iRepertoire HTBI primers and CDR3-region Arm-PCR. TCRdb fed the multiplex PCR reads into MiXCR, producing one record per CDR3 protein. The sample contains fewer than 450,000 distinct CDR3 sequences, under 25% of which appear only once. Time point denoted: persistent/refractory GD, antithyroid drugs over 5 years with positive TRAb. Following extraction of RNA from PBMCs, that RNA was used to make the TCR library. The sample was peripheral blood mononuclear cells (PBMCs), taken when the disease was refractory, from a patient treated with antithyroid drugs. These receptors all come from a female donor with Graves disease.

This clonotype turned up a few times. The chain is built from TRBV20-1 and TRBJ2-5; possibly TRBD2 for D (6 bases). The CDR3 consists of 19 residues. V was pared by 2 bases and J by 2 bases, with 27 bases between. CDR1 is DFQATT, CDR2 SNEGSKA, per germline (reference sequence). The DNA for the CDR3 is TGCAGTGCTAGACCGGGGGAATTCAAACTACCAGCATATCAAGAGACCCAGTACTTC. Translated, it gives CSARPGEFKLPAYQETQYF.

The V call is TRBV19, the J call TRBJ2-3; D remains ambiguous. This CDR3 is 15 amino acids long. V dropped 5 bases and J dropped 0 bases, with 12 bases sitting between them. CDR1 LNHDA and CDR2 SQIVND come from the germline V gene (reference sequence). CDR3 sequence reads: CASSLSRRSTDTQYF. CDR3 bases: TGTGCCAGTAGTCTTTCCCGGCGGAGCACAGATACGCAGTATTTT.

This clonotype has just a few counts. The CDR3 region is CASSQDTVNQPQHF. CDR3 bases: TGTGCCAGCAGCCAAGATACAGTCAATCAGCCCCAGCATTTT. This chain connects TRBV3-1 to TRBJ1-5; D is unresolved. The CDR3 is 14 amino acids. The germline V gene has CDR1 LGHDT and CDR2 YNNKEL (reference sequence). Trimming removed 0 bases at V and 3 bases at J, with 6 bases between.

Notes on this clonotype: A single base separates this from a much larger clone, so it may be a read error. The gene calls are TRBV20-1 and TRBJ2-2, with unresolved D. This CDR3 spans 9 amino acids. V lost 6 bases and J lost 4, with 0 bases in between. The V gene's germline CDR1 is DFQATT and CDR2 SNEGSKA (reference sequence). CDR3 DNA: TGCAGTGCCACCGGGGAGCTGTTTTTT. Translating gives CSATGELFF.

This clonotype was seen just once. The CDR3 DNA reads as TGTGCCACGCGCCGGGACAGGAGCACAGATACGCAGTATTTT. Translating gives CATRRDRSTDTQYF. The gene calls are TRBV7-2 and TRBJ2-3; TRBD1 agrees at 8 bases. With 10 bases clipped from V and 0 bases from J, the junction kept 6 bases outside the gene matches. There are 14 residues in the CDR3. Germline V gene data show CDR1 as SGHTA and CDR2 as FQGNSA.

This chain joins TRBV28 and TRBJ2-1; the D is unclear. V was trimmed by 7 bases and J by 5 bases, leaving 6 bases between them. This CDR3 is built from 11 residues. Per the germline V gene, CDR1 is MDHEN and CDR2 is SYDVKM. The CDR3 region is CASKVNNEQFF. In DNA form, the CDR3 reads TGTGCCAGCAAGGTGAACAATGAGCAGTTCTTC.

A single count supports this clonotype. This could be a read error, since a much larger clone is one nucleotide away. The CDR3 region is CASSDDQETQYF. For the CDR3, the DNA is TGTGCCAGCAGTGACGACCAAGAGACCCAGTACTTC. The chain has TRBV2 and TRBJ2-5, with no clear D. Germline lookup yields CDR1 SNHLY and CDR2 FYNNEI. V lost 3 bases and J 0 bases, leaving 2 bases between the germline ends. The CDR3 loop spans 12 amino acids.

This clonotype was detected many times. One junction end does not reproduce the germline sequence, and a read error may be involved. DNA for the CDR3: TGTGCTAGCAGCTTATCGCAGGGGGGGACCCAGTACTTC. The encoded protein is CASSLSQGGTQYF. The chain employs TRBV7-7 and TRBJ2-5, with a weak D call TRBD1 (7 bases). The germline V gene has CDR1 SSHAT and CDR2 FNYEAQ (reference sequence). This CDR3 spans 13 amino acids. Full variable domain (rest looked up from reference TRBV7-7 and TRBJ2-5): GAGVSQSPRYKVTKRGQDVTLRCDPISSHATLYWYQQALGQGPEFLTYFNYEAQPDKSGLPSDRFSAERPEGSISTLTIQRTEQRDSAMYRCASSLSQGGTQYFGPGTRLLVL.

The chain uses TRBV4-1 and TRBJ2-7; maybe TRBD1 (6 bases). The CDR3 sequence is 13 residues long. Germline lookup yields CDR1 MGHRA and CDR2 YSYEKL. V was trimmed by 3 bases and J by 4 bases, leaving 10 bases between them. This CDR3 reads CASSHLGGYEQYF. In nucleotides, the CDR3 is TGCGCCAGCAGCCATCTAGGGGGATACGAGCAGTACTTC.

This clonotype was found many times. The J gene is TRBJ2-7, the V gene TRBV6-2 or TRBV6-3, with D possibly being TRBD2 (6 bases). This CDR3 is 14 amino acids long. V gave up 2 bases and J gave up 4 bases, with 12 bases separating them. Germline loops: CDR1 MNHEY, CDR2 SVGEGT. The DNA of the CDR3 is TGTGCCAGCAGTTACGGAGGGACCGGGTACGAGCAGTACTTC. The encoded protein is CASSYGGTGYEQYF.

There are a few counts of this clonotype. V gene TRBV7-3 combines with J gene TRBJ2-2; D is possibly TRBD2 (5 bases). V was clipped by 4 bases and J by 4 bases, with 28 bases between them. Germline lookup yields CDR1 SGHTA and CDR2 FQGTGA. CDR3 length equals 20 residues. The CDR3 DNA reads TGTGCCAGCAGCTCTACCGGAGGCCCCAAAAAGAGGACGGGCACCGGGGAGCTGTTTTTT. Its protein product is CASSSTGGPKKRTGTGELFF.

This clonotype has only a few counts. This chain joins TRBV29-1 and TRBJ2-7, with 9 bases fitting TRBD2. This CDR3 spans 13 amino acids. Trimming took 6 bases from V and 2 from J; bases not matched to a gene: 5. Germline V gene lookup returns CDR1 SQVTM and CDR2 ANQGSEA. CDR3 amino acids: CSVRLADTYEQYF. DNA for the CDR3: TGCAGCGTCCGACTAGCGGATACCTACGAGCAGTACTTC.

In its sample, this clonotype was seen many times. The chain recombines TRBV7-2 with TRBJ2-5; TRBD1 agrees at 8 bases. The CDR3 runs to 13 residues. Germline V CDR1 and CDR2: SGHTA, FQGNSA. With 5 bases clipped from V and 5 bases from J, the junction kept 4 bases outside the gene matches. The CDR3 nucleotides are TGTGCCAGCAGCCTGACAGGGGTGGAGACCCAGTACTTC. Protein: CASSLTGVETQYF.

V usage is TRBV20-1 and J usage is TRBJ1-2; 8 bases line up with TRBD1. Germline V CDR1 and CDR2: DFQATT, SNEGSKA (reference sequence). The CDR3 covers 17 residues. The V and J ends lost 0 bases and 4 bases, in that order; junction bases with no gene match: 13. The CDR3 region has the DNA TGCAGTGCTAGAGATATGGGACAGGCCTTGCCGAGCTATGGCTACACCTTC. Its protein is CSARDMGQALPSYGYTF.

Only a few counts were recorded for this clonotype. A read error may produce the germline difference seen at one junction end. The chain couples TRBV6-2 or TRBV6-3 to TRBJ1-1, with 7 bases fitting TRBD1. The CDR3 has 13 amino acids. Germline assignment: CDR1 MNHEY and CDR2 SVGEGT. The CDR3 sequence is CASSYAGQLEASF. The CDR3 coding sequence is TGTGCCAGCAGTTACGCGGGACAGCTAGAAGCTTCCTTT.

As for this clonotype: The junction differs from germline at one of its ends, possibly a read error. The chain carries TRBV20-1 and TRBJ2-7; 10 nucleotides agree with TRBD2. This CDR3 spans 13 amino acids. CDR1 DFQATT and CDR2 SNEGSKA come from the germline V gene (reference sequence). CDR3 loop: CNARPGLAYEQYF. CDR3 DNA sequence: TGCAATGCTAGACCGGGACTAGCGTACGAGCAGTACTTC.

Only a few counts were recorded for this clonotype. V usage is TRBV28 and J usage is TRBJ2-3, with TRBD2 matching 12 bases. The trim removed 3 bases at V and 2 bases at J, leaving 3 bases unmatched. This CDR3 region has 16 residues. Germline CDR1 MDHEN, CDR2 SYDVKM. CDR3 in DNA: TGTGCCAGCAGTTTCGGACTAGCGGGAACCACAGATACGCAGTATTTT. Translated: CASSFGLAGTTDTQYF. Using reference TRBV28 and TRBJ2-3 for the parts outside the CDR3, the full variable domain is DVKVTQSSRYLVKRTGEKVFLECVQDMDHENMFWYRQDPGLGLRLIYFSYDVKMKEKGDIPEGYSVSREKKERFSLILESASTNQTSMYLCASSFGLAGTTDTQYFGPGTRLTVL.

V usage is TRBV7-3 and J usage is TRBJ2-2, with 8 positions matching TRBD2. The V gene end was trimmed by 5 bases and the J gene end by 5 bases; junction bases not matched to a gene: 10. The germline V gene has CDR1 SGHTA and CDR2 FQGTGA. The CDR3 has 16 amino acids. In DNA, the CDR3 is TGTGCCAGCAGCCCAACCGGGACTAGGGGAACCGGGGAGCTGTTTTTT. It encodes CASSPTGTRGTGELFF.

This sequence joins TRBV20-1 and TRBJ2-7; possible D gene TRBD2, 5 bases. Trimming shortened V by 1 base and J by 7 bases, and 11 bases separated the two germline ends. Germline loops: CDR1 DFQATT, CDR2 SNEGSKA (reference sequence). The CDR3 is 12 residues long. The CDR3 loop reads CSARVPPGEQYF. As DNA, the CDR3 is TGCAGTGCTAGAGTTCCCCCGGGGGAGCAGTACTTC.

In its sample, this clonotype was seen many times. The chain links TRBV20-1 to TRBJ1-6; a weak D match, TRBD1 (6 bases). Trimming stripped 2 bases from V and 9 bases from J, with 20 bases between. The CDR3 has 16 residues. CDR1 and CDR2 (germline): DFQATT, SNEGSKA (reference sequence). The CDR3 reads CSARLQGGTYGSPLHF. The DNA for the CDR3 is TGCAGTGCTAGACTCCAAGGGGGAACTTACGGTTCACCCCTCCACTTT.

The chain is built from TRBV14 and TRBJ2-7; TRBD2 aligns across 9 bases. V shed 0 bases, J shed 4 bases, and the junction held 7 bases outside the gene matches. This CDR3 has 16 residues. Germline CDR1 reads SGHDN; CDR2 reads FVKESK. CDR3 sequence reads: CASSQDWREGRYEQYF. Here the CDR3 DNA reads TGTGCCAGCAGCCAAGATTGGCGGGAGGGCCGATACGAGCAGTACTTC.